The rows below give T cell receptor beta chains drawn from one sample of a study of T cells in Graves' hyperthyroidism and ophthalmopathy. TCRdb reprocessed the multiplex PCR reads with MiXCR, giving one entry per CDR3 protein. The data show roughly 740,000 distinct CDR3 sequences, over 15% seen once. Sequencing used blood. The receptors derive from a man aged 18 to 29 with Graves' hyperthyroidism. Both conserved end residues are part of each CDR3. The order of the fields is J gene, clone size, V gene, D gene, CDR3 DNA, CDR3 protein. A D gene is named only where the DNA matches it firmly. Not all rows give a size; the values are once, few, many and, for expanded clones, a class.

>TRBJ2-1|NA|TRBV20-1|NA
TGCAGTGCCCCGCCCCCTCCCGGCAGGGGGGGTGATGAGCAGTTCTTC
CSAPPPPGRGGDEQFF
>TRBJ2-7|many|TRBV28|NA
TGTGCCAGCACCCCCCGGGCTTATTCTACCTACGAGCAGTACTTC
CASTPRAYSTYEQYF
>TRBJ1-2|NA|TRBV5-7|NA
TGTGCCAGCAGCCTCTTCAGGGGAAACTATGGCTACACCTTC
CASSLFRGNYGYTF
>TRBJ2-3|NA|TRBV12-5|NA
TGTGCTAGTGCCCTATTCACAGGGACAGATACGCAGTATTTT
CASALFTGTDTQYF
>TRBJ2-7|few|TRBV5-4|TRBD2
TGTGCCAGCAGCCCAACCAGACTAGCGGGGTACTACGAGCAGTACTTC
CASSPTRLAGYYEQYF
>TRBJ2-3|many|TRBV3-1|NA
TGTGCCAGCAGCCATACAGCCGGCACAGATACGCAGTATTTT
CASSHTAGTDTQYF
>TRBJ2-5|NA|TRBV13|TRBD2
TGTGCCAGCAGCGGGAGGGCCTCGGAGACCCAGTACTTC
CASSGRASETQYF
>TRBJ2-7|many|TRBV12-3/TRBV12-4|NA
TGTGCCAGCAGTTTGGCAGGTGTGAAGTACGAGCAGTACTTC
CASSLAGVKYEQYF
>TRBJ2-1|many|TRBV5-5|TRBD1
TGTGCCAGCAGCTTTAGGACAGGGGTCGATGAGCAGTTCTTC
CASSFRTGVDEQFF
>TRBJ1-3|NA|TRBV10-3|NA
TGTGCCATCAGTGCACAGGGCCCGTATCGAAACACCATATATTTT
CAISAQGPYRNTIYF
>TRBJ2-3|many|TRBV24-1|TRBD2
TGTGCCACCAGTGATCCTAGCGGGAGACGCAGCCCAGATACGCAGTATTTT
CATSDPSGRRSPDTQYF
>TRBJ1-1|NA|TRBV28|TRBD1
TGTGCCAGCAGTTTACCCTCGGTGAAGGGGGCGAGCACTGAAGCTTTCTTT
CASSLPSVKGASTEAFF
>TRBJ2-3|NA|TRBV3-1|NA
TGTGCCAGCAGACCGGGGGCGGGAACGCAGTATTTT
CASRPGAGTQYF
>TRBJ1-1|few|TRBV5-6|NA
TGTGCCAGCAGCAGAAGGACCGGCTGGAACACTGAAGCTTTCTTT
CASSRRTGWNTEAFF
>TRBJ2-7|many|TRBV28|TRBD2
TGTGCCAGCAGCCAAATAGCGGGAGGCCCCTACGAGCAGTACTTC
CASSQIAGGPYEQYF
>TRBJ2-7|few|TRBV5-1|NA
TGCGCCAGCAGCTTGGAGGCCGTTAATACCTACGAGCAGTACTTC
CASSLEAVNTYEQYF
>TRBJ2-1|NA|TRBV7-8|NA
TGTGCCAGCAGCTTCGGAGCGGGCCGGGGACAGTTCTTC
CASSFGAGRGQFF
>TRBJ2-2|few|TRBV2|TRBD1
TGTGCCAGCAGTGAAGAGGGGACAGGGGGTCGCACCGGGGAGCTGTTTTTT
CASSEEGTGGRTGELFF
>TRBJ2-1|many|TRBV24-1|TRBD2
TGTGCCACCAGTGACCCTTACGGGAGGGGTCATTCCGACAATGAGCAGTTCTTC
CATSDPYGRGHSDNEQFF
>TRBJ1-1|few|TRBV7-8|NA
TGTGCCAGCAGCTGGCTCGAGAAAGCAAAACCTGAAGCTTTCTTT
CASSWLEKAKPEAFF
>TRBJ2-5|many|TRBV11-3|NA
TGTGCCAGCAGCTCGAACGGGGCGTGGCAAGAGACCCAGTACTTC
CASSSNGAWQETQYF
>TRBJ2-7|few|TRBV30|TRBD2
TGTGCCTCTTACAGCGGACTAGCGGGGAGCTCCTACGAGCAGTACTTC
CASYSGLAGSSYEQYF
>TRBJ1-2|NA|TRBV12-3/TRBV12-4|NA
TGTGCCAGCAGTCCTGACGGAGATGGCTACACCTTC
CASSPDGDGYTF
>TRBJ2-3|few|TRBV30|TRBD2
TGTGCCTGGAGAGGGAGGGGGCAGTATTTT
CAWRGRGQYF
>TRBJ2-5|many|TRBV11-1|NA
TGTGCCAGCAGCCTCATCGGTCCCGAGACCCAGTACTTC
CASSLIGPETQYF
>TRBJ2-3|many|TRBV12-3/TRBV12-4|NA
TGTGCCAGCAGACCCCAGGGTTCTGGCACAGATACGCAGTATTTT
CASRPQGSGTDTQYF
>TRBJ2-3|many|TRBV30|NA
TGTGCCTGGAGCGAGGATCGTACGCAGTATTTT
CAWSEDRTQYF
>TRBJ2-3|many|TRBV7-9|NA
TGTGCCAGCAGCCCGAAGGAAGGGAGAGGAACAGATACGCAGTATTTT
CASSPKEGRGTDTQYF
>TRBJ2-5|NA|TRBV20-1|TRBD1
TGCAGTGCGATTCAGGGACAGTACCAAGAGACCCAGTACTTC
CSAIQGQYQETQYF
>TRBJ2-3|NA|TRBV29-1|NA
TGCAGCGTTGCCCTGACTATAGCTGATACGCAGTATTTT
CSVALTIADTQYF
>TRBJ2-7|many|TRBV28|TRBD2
TGTGCCAGCAAAATCATGGCGGGAGCAGACGAGCAGTACTTC
CASKIMAGADEQYF
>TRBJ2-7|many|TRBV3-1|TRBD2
TGTGCCAGCAGCCAAGTAGCTAGCGGGACCGAGCAGTACTTC
CASSQVASGTEQYF
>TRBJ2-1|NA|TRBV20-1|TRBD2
TGCAGTGCAACCGGACTAGCGGGAGTGGGTTCCTACAATGAGCAGTTCTTC
CSATGLAGVGSYNEQFF
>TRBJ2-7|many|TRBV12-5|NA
TGTGCTAGTGCCATTGGCGGCAACTACGAGCAGTACTTC
CASAIGGNYEQYF
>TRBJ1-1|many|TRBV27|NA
TGTGCCAGCAGTTTTCGAGATAGAGCTTTCTTT
CASSFRDRAFF
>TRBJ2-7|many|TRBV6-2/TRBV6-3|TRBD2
TGTGCCAGCAGTCCTAGCGGGAGGGCCAAGTACGAGCAGTACTTC
CASSPSGRAKYEQYF
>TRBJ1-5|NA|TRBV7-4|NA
TGTGCCAGCAGCTTCCTTAAACCGGGGGGGAGAGGCCAGCCCCAGCATTTT
CASSFLKPGGRGQPQHF
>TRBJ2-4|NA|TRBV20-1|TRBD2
TGCAGTGCTAGAGATGTCGGGACTAGCGGGAGAAACATTCAGTACTTC
CSARDVGTSGRNIQYF
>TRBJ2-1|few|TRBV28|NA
TGTGCCAGCAGCACCCGAGGGGTTGGCTCCTACAATGAGCAGTTCTTC
CASSTRGVGSYNEQFF
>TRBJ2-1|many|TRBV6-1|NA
TGTGCCAGCAGTTACATTCCAGGGATTGAGATAAATGAGCAGTTCTTC
CASSYIPGIEINEQFF
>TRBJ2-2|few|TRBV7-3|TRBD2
TGTGCCAGCAGCTCCTCCGGGACTAGCGTTGGAAGTACCGGGGAGCTGTTTTTT
CASSSSGTSVGSTGELFF
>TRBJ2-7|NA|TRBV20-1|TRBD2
TGCAGTGCTAGGGCGGGACTAGCGGGATTCGAGCAGTACTTC
CSARAGLAGFEQYF